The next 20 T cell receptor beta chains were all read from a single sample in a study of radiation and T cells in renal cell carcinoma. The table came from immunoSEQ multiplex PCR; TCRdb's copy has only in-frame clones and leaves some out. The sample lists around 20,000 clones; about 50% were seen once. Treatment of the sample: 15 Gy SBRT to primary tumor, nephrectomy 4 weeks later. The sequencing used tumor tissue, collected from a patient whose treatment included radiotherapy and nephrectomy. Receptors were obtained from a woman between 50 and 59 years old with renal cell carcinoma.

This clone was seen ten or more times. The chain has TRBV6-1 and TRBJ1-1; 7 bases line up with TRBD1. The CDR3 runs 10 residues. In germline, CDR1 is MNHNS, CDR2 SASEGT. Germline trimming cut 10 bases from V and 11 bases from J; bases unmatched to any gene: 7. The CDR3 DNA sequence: TGTGCCACCAGGACAGGCTCGGCTTTCTTT. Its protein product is CATRTGSAFF.

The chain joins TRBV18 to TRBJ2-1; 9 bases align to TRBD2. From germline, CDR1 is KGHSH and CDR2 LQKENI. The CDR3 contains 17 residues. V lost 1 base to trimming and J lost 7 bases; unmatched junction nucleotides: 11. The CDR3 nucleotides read TGTGCCAGCTCACCACTTCAGGCGGGGGGGCCCGGTAATGAGCAGTTCTTC. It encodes CASSPLQAGGPGNEQFF.

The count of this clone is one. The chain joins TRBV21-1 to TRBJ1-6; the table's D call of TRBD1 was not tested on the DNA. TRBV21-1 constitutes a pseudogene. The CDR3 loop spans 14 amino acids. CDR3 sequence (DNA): TGTGCCAGTTTACAGGGGGCGCAAGGTTCACCCCTCCACTTT. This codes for CASLQGAQGSPLHF.

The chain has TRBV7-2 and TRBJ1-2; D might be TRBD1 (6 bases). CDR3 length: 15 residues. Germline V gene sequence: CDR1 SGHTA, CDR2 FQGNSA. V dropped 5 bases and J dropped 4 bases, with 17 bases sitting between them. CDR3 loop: CASSQQDRPAYGYTF. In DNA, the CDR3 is TGTGCCAGCAGCCAACAAGACAGGCCCGCCTATGGCTACACCTTC.

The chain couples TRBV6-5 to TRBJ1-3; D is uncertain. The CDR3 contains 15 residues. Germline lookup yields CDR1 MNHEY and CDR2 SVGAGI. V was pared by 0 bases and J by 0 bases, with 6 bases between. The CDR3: CASSYSVDSGNTIYF. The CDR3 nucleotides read TGTGCCAGCAGTTACTCCGTGGACTCTGGAAACACCATATATTTT.

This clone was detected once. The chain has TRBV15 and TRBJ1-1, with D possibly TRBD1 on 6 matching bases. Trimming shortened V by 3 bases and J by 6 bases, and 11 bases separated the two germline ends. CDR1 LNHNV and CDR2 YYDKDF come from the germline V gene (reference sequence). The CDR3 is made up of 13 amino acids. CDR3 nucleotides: TGTGCCACCAGCAGGGACAGTAATTCTGAAGCTTTCTTT. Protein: CATSRDSNSEAFF.

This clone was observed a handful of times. In nucleotides, the CDR3 is TGTGCCAGCAGCCCTTCCTCGACAGAAGTGAACACTGAAGCTTTCTTT. As protein: CASSPSSTEVNTEAFF. The V call is TRBV9, the J call TRBJ1-1; a possible D gene is TRBD1 (5 bases). CDR1 and CDR2 (germline): SGDLS, YYNGEE. The ends were cut back, 4 bases at V and 0 bases at J, with 16 bases in the middle. The CDR3 has 16 amino acids.

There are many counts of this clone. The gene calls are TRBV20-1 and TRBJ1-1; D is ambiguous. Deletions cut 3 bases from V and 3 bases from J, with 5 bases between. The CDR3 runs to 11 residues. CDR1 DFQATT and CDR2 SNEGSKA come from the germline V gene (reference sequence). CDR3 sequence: CSASGYTEAFF. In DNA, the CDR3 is TGCAGTGCTAGTGGCTACACTGAAGCTTTCTTT.

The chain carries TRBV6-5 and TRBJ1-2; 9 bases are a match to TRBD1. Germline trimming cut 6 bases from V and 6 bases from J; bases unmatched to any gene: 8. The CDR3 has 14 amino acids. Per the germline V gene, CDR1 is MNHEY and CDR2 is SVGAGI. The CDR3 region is CASSPTDRGNGYTF. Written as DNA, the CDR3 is TGTGCCAGCAGCCCGACCGACAGGGGGAATGGCTACACCTTC.

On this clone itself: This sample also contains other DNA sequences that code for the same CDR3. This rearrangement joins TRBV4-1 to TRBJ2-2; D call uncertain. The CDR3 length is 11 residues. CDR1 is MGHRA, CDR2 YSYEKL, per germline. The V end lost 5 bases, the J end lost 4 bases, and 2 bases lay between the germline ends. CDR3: CASSVTGELFF. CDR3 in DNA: TGCGCCAGCAGCGTCACCGGGGAGCTGTTTTTT.

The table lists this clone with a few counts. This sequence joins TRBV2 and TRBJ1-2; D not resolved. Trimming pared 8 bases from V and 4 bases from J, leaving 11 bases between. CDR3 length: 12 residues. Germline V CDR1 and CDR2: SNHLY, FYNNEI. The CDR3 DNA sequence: TGTGCCAGCGCGCAGAAAATCTATGGCTACACCTTC. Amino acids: CASAQKIYGYTF.

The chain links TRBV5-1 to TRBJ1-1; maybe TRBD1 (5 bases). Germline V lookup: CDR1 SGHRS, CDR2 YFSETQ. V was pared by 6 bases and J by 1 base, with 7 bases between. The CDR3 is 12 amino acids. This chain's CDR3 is CASIQGNTEAFF. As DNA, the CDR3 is TGCGCCAGCATTCAGGGGAACACTGAAGCTTTCTTT.

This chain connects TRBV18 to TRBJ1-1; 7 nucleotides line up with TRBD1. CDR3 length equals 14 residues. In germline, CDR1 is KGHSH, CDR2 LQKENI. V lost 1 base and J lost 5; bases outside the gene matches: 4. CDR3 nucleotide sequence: TGTGCCAGCTCACCACGGTCAGGGGGAACTGAAGCTTTCTTT. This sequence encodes CASSPRSGGTEAFF.

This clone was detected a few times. In DNA form, the CDR3 reads TGCGCCAGCAGTCCAGGGATAGGCTACGAGCAGTACTTC. This encodes CASSPGIGYEQYF. V is TRBV10-1 and J is TRBJ2-7, with D possibly being TRBD1 (5 bases). Per germline, CDR1 WNHNN and CDR2 SYGVQD (reference sequence). V dropped 5 bases and J dropped 3 bases, with 11 bases sitting between them. The CDR3 has 13 residues.

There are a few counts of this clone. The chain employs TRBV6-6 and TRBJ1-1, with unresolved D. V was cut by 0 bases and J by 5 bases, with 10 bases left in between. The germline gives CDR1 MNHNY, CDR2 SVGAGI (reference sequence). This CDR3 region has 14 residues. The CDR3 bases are TGTGCCAGCAGTTACTCCTGGACGGCTACTGAAGCTTTCTTT. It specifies CASSYSWTATEAFF.

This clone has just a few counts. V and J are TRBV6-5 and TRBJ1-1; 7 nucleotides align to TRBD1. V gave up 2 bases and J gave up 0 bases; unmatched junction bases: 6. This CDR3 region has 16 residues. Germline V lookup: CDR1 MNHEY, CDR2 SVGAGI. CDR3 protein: CASSYLRDSVNTEAFF. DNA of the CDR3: TGTGCCAGCAGTTACCTTAGGGACAGCGTGAACACTGAAGCTTTCTTT.

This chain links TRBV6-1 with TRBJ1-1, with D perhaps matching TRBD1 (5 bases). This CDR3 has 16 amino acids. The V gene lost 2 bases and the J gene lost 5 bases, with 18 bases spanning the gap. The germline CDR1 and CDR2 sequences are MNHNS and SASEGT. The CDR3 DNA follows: TGTGCCAGCAGTGAATTTCCCGGAAGGGGTCGAACTGAAGCTTTCTTT. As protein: CASSEFPGRGRTEAFF.

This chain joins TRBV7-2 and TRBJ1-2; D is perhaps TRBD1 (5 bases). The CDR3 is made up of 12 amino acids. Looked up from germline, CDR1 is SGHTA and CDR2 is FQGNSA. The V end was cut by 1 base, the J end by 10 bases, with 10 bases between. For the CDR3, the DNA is TGTGCCAGCAGCTTAGTTGGGGCCGCCTACACCTTC. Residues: CASSLVGAAYTF.

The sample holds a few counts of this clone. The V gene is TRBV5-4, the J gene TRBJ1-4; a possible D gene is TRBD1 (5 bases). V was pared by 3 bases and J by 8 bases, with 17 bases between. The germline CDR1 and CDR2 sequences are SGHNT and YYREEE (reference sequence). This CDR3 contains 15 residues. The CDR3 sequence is CASSSEWGGNEKLFF. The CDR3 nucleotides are TGTGCCAGCAGCTCGGAGTGGGGGGGGAACGAAAAACTGTTTTTT.

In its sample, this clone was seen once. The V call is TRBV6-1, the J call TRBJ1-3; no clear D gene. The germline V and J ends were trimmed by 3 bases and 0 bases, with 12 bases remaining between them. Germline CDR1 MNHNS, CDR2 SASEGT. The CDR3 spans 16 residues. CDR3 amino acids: CASSEGSFFSGNTIYF. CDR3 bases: TGTGCCAGCAGTGAGGGGAGTTTCTTCTCTGGAAACACCATATATTTT.